These 27 T cell receptor beta chains originate from one sample sequenced in a study of shared clonotypes between healthy human individuals. Method: immunoSEQ multiplex PCR; TCRdb's copy keeps in-frame clones and lacks some. Found here are approximately 2.3 million clones, 85% to 95% of them singletons; the top ten hold 0.35% to 0.45%. The specimen was naive CD4+ T cells from PBMCs. The subset was: CD45RA+ positively selected. These receptors were obtained from a man aged 18 to 29 in good health. Some clones in this sample may be carry-over from other donors' samples.

This chain links TRBV19 with TRBJ1-2, with D perhaps matching TRBD1 (6 bases). The CDR3 runs 15 residues. Trimming took 3 bases from V and 7 from J, leaving 18 bases between them. Germline-derived CDR1 and CDR2 are LNHDA and SQIVND (reference sequence). CDR3 sequence: CASSIQIRGFGGYTF. The CDR3 DNA is TGTGCCAGTAGTATCCAAATCAGGGGATTTGGTGGCTACACCTTC. Complete variable domain (other parts from reference TRBV19 and TRBJ1-2): DGGITQSPKYLFRKEGQNVTLSCEQNLNHDAMYWYRQDPGQGLRLIYYSQIVNDFQKGDIAEGYSVSREKKESFPLTVTSAQKNPTAFYLCASSIQIRGFGGYTFGSGTRLTVV.

In DNA, the CDR3 is TGTGCCAGCAGTACGAGCGGGAGGGCCTACGAGCAGTACTTC. Amino acid sequence: CASSTSGRAYEQYF. The V call is TRBV28, the J call TRBJ2-7; 10 bases map to TRBD2. Germline assignment: CDR1 MDHEN and CDR2 SYDVKM. This CDR3 is 14 amino acids long. J was trimmed by 2 bases and V by 5 bases; bases with no gene match: 3.

The V gene is TRBV19, the J gene TRBJ2-3; D not resolved. With 5 bases removed from V and 2 bases from J, the gap between germline ends came to 14 bases. The CDR3 length is 15 residues. Looked up from germline, CDR1 is LNHDA and CDR2 is SQIVND (reference sequence). Written as DNA, the CDR3 is TGTGCCAGTAGTCCATTGGGTACCTTCACAGATACGCAGTATTTT. Amino acid sequence: CASSPLGTFTDTQYF.

CDR3 DNA: TGTGCCAGCAGTTCTCTACTAACAGGGGGTTGGGGCTACACCTTC. This codes for CASSSLLTGGWGYTF. The J gene is TRBJ1-2, the V gene TRBV27, with 8 positions matching TRBD1. Germline-derived CDR1 and CDR2 are MNHEY and SMNVEV (reference sequence). With V trimmed by 4 bases and J by 8 bases, 12 bases remained unmatched. The length of the CDR3 is 15 residues.

The CDR3 region is CASSYVSGDSPLHF. The CDR3 DNA follows: TGTGCCAGCAGTTACGTTTCCGGGGATTCACCCCTCCACTTT. This sequence joins TRBV6-6 and TRBJ1-6; D is undetermined. Germline CDR1 and CDR2: MNHNY and SVGAGI (reference sequence). V was pared by 2 bases and J by 8 bases, with 10 bases between. CDR3 length equals 14 residues.

The chain couples TRBV7-3 to TRBJ2-4; TRBD2 matches at 9 bases. V lost 4 bases to trimming and J lost 8 bases; unmatched junction nucleotides: 3. Germline-derived CDR1 and CDR2 are SGHTA and FQGTGA. The CDR3 loop spans 13 amino acids. Written as DNA, the CDR3 is TGTGCCAGCAGCTCGGGGACTAGCTACATTCAGTACTTC. Amino acids: CASSSGTSYIQYF.

In nucleotides, the CDR3 is TGTGCCAGCATCCGCTCCCAGGGGGTCTCAGGAAACACCATATATTTT. Translating gives CASIRSQGVSGNTIYF. The chain recombines TRBV28 with TRBJ1-3, with 7 bases matching TRBD1. J was trimmed by 4 bases and V by 7 bases; bases with no gene match: 13. CDR1 is MDHEN, CDR2 SYDVKM, per germline. The CDR3 has 16 amino acids.

With respect to this clone: The sample has other DNA sequences that encode this CDR3 too. The chain joins TRBV6-1 to TRBJ2-7; D gene ambiguous. V was pared by 4 bases and J by 3 bases, with 4 bases between. This CDR3 spans 11 amino acids. Germline CDR1 is MNHNS and CDR2 is SASEGT. Written as DNA, the CDR3 is TGTGCCAGCAGTGCTGTCTACGAGCAGTACTTC. This encodes CASSAVYEQYF.

The V call is TRBV18, the J call TRBJ1-2, with 9 positions matching TRBD1. With V trimmed by 1 base and J by 0 bases, 9 bases remained unmatched. The V gene's germline CDR1 is KGHSH and CDR2 LQKENI. This CDR3 comprises 18 residues. CDR3 residues: CASSPLSGQGNSNYGYTF. The DNA for the CDR3 is TGTGCCAGCTCACCACTCAGCGGACAGGGGAATTCTAACTATGGCTACACCTTC.

V is TRBV28 and J is TRBJ1-5; perhaps TRBD1 as D (6 bases). From germline, CDR1 is MDHEN and CDR2 SYDVKM. The length of the CDR3 is 16 residues. V was trimmed by 3 bases and J by 0 bases, leaving 12 bases between them. The CDR3 DNA follows: TGTGCCAGCAGTTTTCGGGGGCATTATAGCAATCAGCCCCAGCATTTT. This codes for CASSFRGHYSNQPQHF.

About this clone: This specimen includes other DNA sequences encoding the same CDR3. The CDR3 DNA reads TGTGCCAGCAGGACAGGGGGCAACACTGAAGCTTTCTTT. Translation: CASRTGGNTEAFF. The chain employs TRBV28 and TRBJ1-1; TRBD1 aligns across 10 bases. The CDR3 spans 13 residues. CDR1 and CDR2 from the germline V gene are MDHEN and SYDVKM. The junction had 0 bases not matched to a gene; V was cut back by 6 bases and J by 2 bases.

The rearrangement joins TRBV7-2 to TRBJ2-1; TRBD1 is a possible D gene (7 bases). Trimming removed 4 bases at V and 0 bases at J, with 10 bases between. CDR3 size: 15 residues. Germline lookup yields CDR1 SGHTA and CDR2 FQGNSA. The CDR3 nucleotides read TGTGCCAGCAGCTCGCAGGGGGGCTCCTACAATGAGCAGTTCTTC. Translating gives CASSSQGGSYNEQFF.

Details on this clone: The sample carries other DNA sequences with the same CDR3. The gene calls are TRBV9 and TRBJ2-7, with a tentative D call TRBD1 (7 bases). CDR3 length equals 14 residues. Trimming left V 2 bases short and J 4 bases short, with 13 bases between. Germline values: CDR1 SGDLS, CDR2 YYNGEE. CDR3 in amino acids: CASSVGGGAYEQYF. For the CDR3, the DNA is TGTGCCAGCAGCGTTGGAGGGGGCGCGTACGAGCAGTACTTC.

Points on this clone: Distinct nucleotide sequences in the sample also encode this CDR3. This chain links TRBV11-2 with TRBJ1-1; 7 bases are shared with TRBD1. The CDR3 extends over 14 amino acids. V shed 5 bases, J shed 0 bases, and the junction held 3 bases outside the gene matches. Germline assignment: CDR1 SGHAT and CDR2 FQNNGV. The CDR3 DNA reads as TGTGCCAGCAGCCGGGGACAGCTGAACACTGAAGCTTTCTTT. It translates to CASSRGQLNTEAFF. The entire variable domain, with the rest obtained from reference TRBV11-2 and TRBJ1-1, is as follows: EAGVAQSPRYKIIEKRQSVAFWCNPISGHATLYWYQQILGQGPKLLIQFQNNGVVDDSQLPKDRFSAERLKGVDSTLKIQPAKLEDSAVYLCASSRGQLNTEAFFGQGTRLTVV.

The chain joins TRBV11-3 to TRBJ2-2; D may correspond to TRBD1 or TRBD2 (6 bases each). The CDR3 totals 15 residues. V dropped 5 bases and J dropped 3 bases, with 13 bases sitting between them. CDR1 and CDR2 from the germline V gene are SGHNT and YENEEA. The CDR3 DNA reads as TGTGCCAGCAGCCCGGGGGCGGGCTACACCGGGGAGCTGTTTTTT. Protein sequence: CASSPGAGYTGELFF.

The rearrangement joins TRBV5-6 to TRBJ1-4; 7 bases line up with TRBD1. This CDR3 has 14 residues. Unmatched junction bases numbered 2, after V lost 4 bases and J lost 2 bases. Germline values: CDR1 SGHDT, CDR2 YYEEEE. CDR3 in DNA: TGTGCCAGCAGCCCGGGACAGACTAATGAAAAACTGTTTTTT. The encoded protein is CASSPGQTNEKLFF.

Concerning this clone itself: The same CDR3 can be traced to other DNA sequences in this sample. This chain links TRBV19 with TRBJ2-7; the D gene is possibly TRBD2 (6 bases). Trimming took 5 bases from V and 2 from J, leaving 13 bases between them. The CDR3 contains 14 residues. Germline V lookup: CDR1 LNHDA, CDR2 SQIVND (reference sequence). CDR3 DNA: TGTGCCAGTAGTCCCCGTGGAGGGGCCTACGAGCAGTACTTC. Protein product: CASSPRGGAYEQYF.

J is TRBJ1-1 and V is TRBV6-1; no clear D. Trimming removed 6 bases at V and 4 bases at J, with 9 bases between. Germline CDR1 is MNHNS and CDR2 is SASEGT. The CDR3 runs 12 residues. The CDR3 nucleotides read TGTGCCAGCAGAACCCGCGCCACTGAAGCTTTCTTT. Its protein product is CASRTRATEAFF.

This clone was counted a few times. This chain uses TRBV28 with TRBJ1-4; unclear D gene. Germline values: CDR1 MDHEN, CDR2 SYDVKM. V was clipped by 10 bases and J by 8 bases, with 11 bases between them. The CDR3 runs to 11 residues. The CDR3 is CATRGGEKLFF. CDR3 nucleotides: TGTGCCACCCGGGGTGGGGAAAAACTGTTTTTT. Based on the CDR3 plus reference TRBV28 and TRBJ1-4, the full variable domain is DVKVTQSSRYLVKRTGEKVFLECVQDMDHENMFWYRQDPGLGLRLIYFSYDVKMKEKGDIPEGYSVSREKKERFSLILESASTNQTSMYLCATRGGEKLFFGSGTQLSVL.

The genes are TRBV28 and TRBJ1-1; perhaps TRBD1 as D (6 bases). Germline CDR1 reads MDHEN; CDR2 reads SYDVKM. The CDR3 spans 14 residues. Deletions cut 5 bases from V and 10 bases from J, with 20 bases between. CDR3 loop: CASSPPQGHLGAFF. DNA of the CDR3: TGTGCCAGCAGTCCCCCCCAGGGGCACCTTGGAGCTTTCTTT.

The rearrangement uses TRBV15 and TRBJ2-3; no firm D call. CDR1 is LNHNV, CDR2 YYDKDF, per germline (reference sequence). Trimming stripped 5 bases from V and 7 bases from J, with 16 bases between. This CDR3 comprises 14 residues. The CDR3 DNA reads as TGTGCCACCAGCCCGTTTGGAAGAAGGAATACGCAGTATTTT. This sequence encodes CATSPFGRRNTQYF.

This chain links TRBV5-1 with TRBJ2-7; tentatively, D is TRBD2 (6 bases). CDR3 size: 14 residues. The V and J ends lost 1 base and 2 bases respectively, with 10 bases between them. In germline, CDR1 is SGHRS, CDR2 YFSETQ. The CDR3 spells CASSLRRGPYEQYF. As DNA, the CDR3 is TGCGCCAGCAGCTTGAGGCGGGGCCCCTACGAGCAGTACTTC.

The chain uses TRBV9 and TRBJ2-3, with TRBD2 identical over 8 bases. With 4 bases clipped from V and 0 bases from J, the junction kept 7 bases outside the gene matches. The CDR3 has 16 amino acids. Germline CDR1 and CDR2: SGDLS and YYNGEE. Written as DNA, the CDR3 is TGTGCCAGCAGCCCCCGGGGGGGAACTAGCACAGATACGCAGTATTTT. Its translation: CASSPRGGTSTDTQYF.

V gene TRBV19 combines with J gene TRBJ1-5, with a possible D match to TRBD1 (5 bases). The CDR3 spans 18 residues. Germline assignment: CDR1 LNHDA and CDR2 SQIVND (reference sequence). Trimming removed 10 bases at V and 2 bases at J, with 27 bases between. The CDR3 reads CATSYFRAQGGGNQPQHF. The CDR3 DNA sequence: TGTGCCACCTCTTACTTCCGGGCCCAGGGCGGAGGCAATCAGCCCCAGCATTTT.

This chain uses TRBV11-2 with TRBJ2-7, with TRBD1 matching over 7 bases. CDR1 and CDR2 from the germline V gene are SGHAT and FQNNGV. The CDR3 runs to 16 residues. V was pared by 7 bases and J by 4 bases, with 16 bases of the junction left unmatched. In DNA form, the CDR3 reads TGTGCCAGCACCCCCTCACCCACAGGGGCGAGGTACGAGCAGTACTTC. Protein product: CASTPSPTGARYEQYF.

The chain employs TRBV5-1 and TRBJ1-1; D is unclear. Germline-derived CDR1 and CDR2 are SGHRS and YFSETQ. This CDR3 region has 15 residues. V lost 0 bases, J lost 3 bases, and 12 bases lay in between. The CDR3 DNA is TGCGCCAGCAGCTTGGGGTACATTATCTACACTGAAGCTTTCTTT. Its translation: CASSLGYIIYTEAFF.

The chain has TRBV2 and TRBJ2-1; D ambiguous. From germline, CDR1 is SNHLY and CDR2 FYNNEI. The CDR3 is made up of 13 amino acids. V was cut by 5 bases and J by 5 bases, with 10 bases left in between. CDR3: CASSFQLDNEQFF. The DNA of the CDR3 is TGTGCCAGCAGTTTTCAATTAGACAATGAGCAGTTCTTC.